This T cell receptor (beta chain) was identified during a study of response to subunit inactivated influenza vaccine. From the RT-PCR reads, TCRdb called clonotypes with MiXCR, one entry per CDR3 protein. Altogether roughly 170,000 distinct CDR3 sequences are present, about 9% being singletons, with the ten largest covering approximately 11%. V dropped 3 bases and J dropped 15 bases, with 15 bases sitting between them. CDR1 is SGHAT, CDR2 FQNNGV, per germline. This CDR3 comprises 12 residues. This clonotype was detected ten times or more. Here the sequenced sample was non-naive T cells sorted from PBMCs, taken on the day of vaccination. The rearrangement links TRBV11-2 to TRBJ2-1; D gene ambiguous. This clonotype originated in a man between 50 and 59 years old who received an inactivated influenza vaccine. The CDR3, as DNA: TGTGCCAGCAGCTTTTCACAGTCCGAACCGTTCTTC. It encodes CASSFSQSEPFF.